These T cell receptor beta chains were read from a single sample in a study of cytomegalovirus exposure and HLA in healthy donors. The method was immunoSEQ multiplex PCR; TCRdb's version includes in-frame clones alone and lacks a portion of them. Its listing shows roughly 42,000 clones. Sample: PBMCs. The receptors originated from a young man in good health and CMV-seronegative. Each CDR3 is given with its conserved first and last residue. D genes are given only for firm matches.

d_call | j_call | v_call | cdr3_aa | cdr3_nt
TRBD2 | TRBJ2-7 | TRBV5-8 | CASSLAGGPHEQYF | TGTGCCAGCAGTCTAGCGGGAGGCCCTCACGAGCAGTACTTC
. | TRBJ2-7 | TRBV4-1 | CASSSKSYAYEQYF | TGCGCCAGCAGCAGTAAAAGCTACGCCTACGAGCAGTACTTC
TRBD1 | TRBJ2-7 | TRBV10-1 | CASKLDRSASYEQYF | TGCGCCAGCAAATTGGACAGGTCGGCCTCCTACGAGCAGTACTTC
TRBD1 | TRBJ2-7 | TRBV29-1 | CSVGGDREQYF | TGCAGCGTTGGGGGGGACAGGGAGCAGTACTTC
TRBD1 | TRBJ2-7 | TRBV6-1 | CASSGYRDRGAYEQYF | TGTGCCAGCAGTGGCTACCGGGACAGGGGGGCCTACGAGCAGTACTTC
TRBD1 | TRBJ1-1 | TRBV7-9 | CASQGQGWNTEAFF | TGTGCCAGCCAAGGACAGGGGTGGAACACTGAAGCTTTCTTT
TRBD1 | TRBJ1-5 | TRBV19 | CASKDRAGQPQHF | TGTGCCAGTAAGGACAGGGCCGGTCAGCCCCAGCATTTT
TRBD1 | TRBJ1-1 | TRBV18 | CATCRSLDRGWGTEAFF | TGTGCCACATGTAGAAGCTTGGACAGGGGTTGGGGCACTGAAGCTTTCTTT
TRBD1 | TRBJ2-5 | TRBV2 | CASSMGQGGETQYF | TGTGCCAGCAGTATGGGACAGGGAGGAGAGACCCAGTACTTC
. | TRBJ1-1 | TRBV18 | CASSPGEGTEAFF | TGTGCCAGCTCACCAGGGGAGGGCACTGAAGCTTTCTTT
TRBD2 | TRBJ2-7 | TRBV7-2 | CASSLGPASGSYEQYF | TGTGCCAGCAGCTTAGGACCGGCTAGCGGGAGCTACGAGCAGTACTTC
. | TRBJ2-6 | TRBV7-9 | CASSSSLSVLTF | TGTGCCAGCAGCTCTAGCCTCAGCGTCCTGACTTTC
. | TRBJ2-7 | TRBV10-3 | CAISEGGFEQYF | TGTGCCATCAGTGAGGGGGGGTTCGAGCAGTACTTC
. | TRBJ2-7 | TRBV15 | CATSRGGFEGAYEQYF | TGTGCCACCAGCAGAGGGGGCTTTGAAGGGGCCTACGAGCAGTACTTC
. | TRBJ2-7 | TRBV11-2 | CASSLAFDYEQYF | TGTGCCAGCAGCCTGGCTTTCGACTACGAGCAGTACTTC
TRBD1 | TRBJ2-5 | TRBV7-9 | CASSLLPWQGEETQYF | TGTGCCAGCAGCTTACTCCCCTGGCAGGGGGAAGAGACCCAGTACTTC
. | TRBJ1-1 | TRBV13 | CASSLIPDIGAFF | TGTGCCAGCAGCCTGATCCCTGACATTGGAGCTTTCTTT
TRBD1 | TRBJ2-7 | TRBV30 | CAGSEVDRGGGEQYF | TGTGCCGGGAGTGAGGTGGACAGGGGAGGGGGGGAGCAGTACTTC
. | TRBJ1-6 | TRBV5-1 | CASSLGGGRLDDSPLHF | TGCGCCAGCAGCTTAGGTGGAGGGAGACTAGACGATTCACCCCTCCACTTT
. | TRBJ2-2 | TRBV19 | CASSIVALNTGELFF | TGTGCCAGTAGTATCGTAGCGTTGAACACCGGGGAGCTGTTTTTT
. | TRBJ2-7 | TRBV11-2 | CASSLGDSSYEQYF | TGTGCCAGCAGCTTGGGCGACAGCTCCTACGAGCAGTACTTC
. | TRBJ2-1 | TRBV19 | CASSIGWSASYNEQFF | TGTGCCAGTAGTATAGGATGGAGCGCCTCCTACAATGAGCAGTTCTTC
TRBD1 | TRBJ2-7 | TRBV29-1 | CSAGDRGRHEQYF | TGCAGCGCCGGGGACAGGGGTAGGCACGAGCAGTACTTC
. | TRBJ2-1 | TRBV10-1 | CASSPLDGDNEQFF | TGCGCCAGCAGTCCTCTAGACGGTGACAATGAGCAGTTCTTC
. | TRBJ1-2 | TRBV4-2 | CASSQPWRSDGYGYTF | TGTGCCAGCAGCCAACCTTGGAGGTCGGATGGGTATGGCTACACCTTC
TRBD2 | TRBJ2-5 | TRBV9 | CASSVEGGTSGGETQYF | TGTGCCAGCAGCGTAGAGGGGGGGACTAGCGGGGGAGAGACCCAGTACTTC
. | TRBJ1-4 | TRBV29-1 | CSAWALTNEKLFF | TGCAGCGCCTGGGCGTTGACTAATGAAAAACTGTTTTTT
TRBD2 | TRBJ2-5 | TRBV5-6 | CASSDGNGGRALETQYF | TGTGCCAGCAGCGACGGAAATGGAGGGAGGGCCTTGGAGACCCAGTACTTC
. | TRBJ1-2 | TRBV7-8 | CASSLGHQNYGYTF | TGTGCCAGCAGCTTAGGACACCAGAACTATGGCTACACCTTC
. | TRBJ1-6 | TRBV30 | CAWSVGDRTNSPLHF | TGTGCCTGGAGTGTGGGCGACAGGACTAATTCACCCCTCCACTTT
TRBD2 | TRBJ2-7 | TRBV30 | CAWSGPSGFYEQYF | TGTGCCTGGAGTGGCCCTAGCGGGTTCTACGAGCAGTACTTC
. | TRBJ2-1 | TRBV4-3 | CASSQGQGIYNEQFF | TGCGCCAGCAGCCAGGGACAAGGGATATACAATGAGCAGTTCTTC
. | TRBJ2-3 | TRBV4-3 | CASSQGTNLAADTQYF | TGCGCCAGCAGCCAAGGGACGAACCTAGCAGCAGATACGCAGTATTTT
. | TRBJ2-2 | TRBV6-5 | CASSYSAPGELFF | TGTGCCAGCAGTTACTCGGCCCCCGGGGAGCTGTTTTTT
TRBD2 | TRBJ2-2 | TRBV2 | CASSVQLAGVYTGELFF | TGTGCCAGCAGTGTGCAACTAGCGGGAGTTTATACCGGGGAGCTGTTTTTT
. | TRBJ2-7 | TRBV13 | CASSFIGRNEQYF | TGTGCCAGCAGCTTTATAGGCAGGAACGAGCAGTACTTC
TRBD2 | TRBJ2-2 | TRBV27 | CASSFRSGRALSGELFF | TGTGCCAGCAGTTTCCGTAGCGGGAGGGCCCTTTCCGGGGAGCTGTTTTTT
. | TRBJ1-3 | TRBV30 | CAWGLGNTIYF | TGTGCCTGGGGACTGGGAAACACCATATATTTT
TRBD1 | TRBJ1-1 | TRBV6-5 | CASRSDRAEAFF | TGTGCCAGCAGGTCGGACAGGGCTGAAGCTTTCTTT
. | TRBJ2-3 | TRBV19 | CASSPSTDTQYF | TGTGCCAGTAGTCCGAGCACAGATACGCAGTATTTT
. | TRBJ1-6 | TRBV7-9 | CASSTRRGSSYNSPLHF | TGTGCCAGCAGCACCCGCAGAGGGAGCTCCTATAATTCACCCCTCCACTTT
TRBD2 | TRBJ2-7 | TRBV27 | CASSPLGLASSGYEQYF | TGTGCCAGCAGTCCACTCGGACTAGCAAGTTCGGGCTACGAGCAGTACTTC
TRBD1 | TRBJ1-1 | TRBV19 | CATRQGSLLNTEAFF | TGTGCCACACGACAGGGGAGTTTATTGAACACTGAAGCTTTCTTT
TRBD1 | TRBJ1-4 | TRBV5-4 | CASSSKDREDEKLFF | TGTGCCAGCAGCTCCAAGGACAGGGAAGATGAAAAACTGTTTTTT
TRBD1 | TRBJ2-3 | TRBV5-4 | CASSLAGGSTDTQYF | TGTGCCAGCAGCTTGGCAGGGGGTTCCACAGATACGCAGTATTTT
. | TRBJ1-1 | TRBV29-1 | CSGSGGEATEAFF | TGCAGCGGTTCGGGTGGGGAGGCCACTGAAGCTTTCTTT
. | TRBJ1-1 | TRBV5-4 | CASSFGHRNTEAFF | TGTGCCAGCAGCTTCGGACACAGGAACACTGAAGCTTTCTTT
TRBD1 | TRBJ2-1 | TRBV19 | CATEDRGREQFF | TGTGCCACCGAGGACAGGGGTCGTGAGCAGTTCTTC
. | TRBJ1-6 | TRBV27 | CASSWAGGRSPLHF | TGTGCCAGCAGTTGGGCGGGGGGTCGGTCACCCCTCCACTTT
TRBD2 | TRBJ2-7 | TRBV19 | CASRISGTSAYEQYF | TGTGCCAGTAGAATCTCCGGGACTAGCGCCTACGAGCAGTACTTC
TRBD1 | TRBJ2-7 | TRBV10-3 | CAISESRAGGTPYEQYF | TGTGCCATCAGTGAGTCTAGGGCAGGGGGAACCCCCTACGAGCAGTACTTC
. | TRBJ2-5 | TRBV18 | CASSGGQETQYF | TGTGCCAGCTCAGGAGGACAAGAGACCCAGTACTTC